The 21 T cell receptor beta chains in this list originate from one sample, sequenced in a study of T-cell memory formation after mild COVID-19. TCRdb itself ran the 5' RACE reads through MiXCR, one entry per CDR3 protein. The sample has some 350,000 distinct CDR3 sequences; roughly 13% are singletons. The specimen was PBMCs or a T cell subset sorted from them (not recorded which). These receptors were obtained from a man younger than 35 who had mild COVID-19 (a few samples of this study predate the infection). Cell type and time point are not known.

This clonotype was found many times. V and J are TRBV12-3 or TRBV12-4 and TRBJ2-3; 7 bases agree with TRBD2. This CDR3 spans 15 amino acids. The V and J ends lost 3 bases and 1 base, in that order; junction bases with no gene match: 4. CDR3 sequence: CASSLGSGGTDTQYF. The CDR3 coding sequence is TGTGCCAGCAGTTTGGGGAGCGGGGGCACAGATACGCAGTATTTT.

The V call is TRBV11-1, the J call TRBJ1-4, with D possibly TRBD1 on 5 matching bases. The CDR3 is 13 residues long. The V and J ends lost 4 bases and 8 bases respectively, with 11 bases between them. Germline assignment: CDR1 SGHAT and CDR2 FQDESV (reference sequence). The CDR3 protein is CASSSIGGEKLFF. The DNA for the CDR3 is TGTGCCAGCAGCTCCATCGGGGGGGAAAAACTGTTTTTT.

V gene TRBV27 combines with J gene TRBJ2-7; TRBD2 might be the D (6 bases). Germline loops: CDR1 MNHEY, CDR2 SMNVEV (reference sequence). CDR3 length: 17 residues. Trimming removed 0 bases at V and 6 bases at J, with 21 bases between. This CDR3 reads CASSLSQGSRGSREQYV. Written as DNA, the CDR3 is TGTGCCAGCAGTTTATCGCAAGGGAGCCGGGGGTCTCGCGAGCAGTACGTC.

This clonotype was counted a few times. V and J are TRBV7-2 and TRBJ1-5; D gene uncertain. V was cut by 2 bases and J by 4 bases, with 12 bases left in between. The CDR3 is 15 amino acids. Germline V gene lookup returns CDR1 SGHTA and CDR2 FQGNSA. Here the CDR3 DNA reads TGTGCCAGCAGCTTATCGTGGGCGCCGAATCAGCCCCAGCATTTT. Encoded protein: CASSLSWAPNQPQHF.

This clonotype showed up just a few times. Sequence at one end of the junction differs from germline and may be a read error. The V and J genes are TRBV13 and TRBJ2-7; D call uncertain. The CDR3 is made up of 9 amino acids. Germline CDR1 is PRHDT and CDR2 is FYEKMQ (reference sequence). This CDR3 is CASSWSLYF. Here the CDR3 DNA reads TGTGCCAGCAGTTGGAGTCTTTATTTC.

This clonotype was observed once. The genes are TRBV28 and TRBJ1-1; D not resolved. Trimming pared 6 bases from V and 11 bases from J, leaving 10 bases between. The V gene's germline CDR1 is MDHEN and CDR2 SYDVKM. The CDR3 is made up of 10 amino acids. This CDR3 is CASSRIGAFF. The CDR3 region has the DNA TGTGCCAGCAGCCGTATTGGGGCTTTCTTT. The variable domain in full, with the rest retrieved from reference TRBV28 and TRBJ1-1, is DVKVTQSSRYLVKRTGEKVFLECVQDMDHENMFWYRQDPGLGLRLIYFSYDVKMKEKGDIPEGYSVSREKKERFSLILESASTNQTSMYLCASSRIGAFFGQGTRLTVV.

The gene calls are TRBV27 and TRBJ2-1; 14 bases map to TRBD2. The CDR3 spans 14 residues. The V and J ends lost 6 bases and 6 bases, in that order; junction bases with no gene match: 1. Germline-derived CDR1 and CDR2 are MNHEY and SMNVEV (reference sequence). CDR3 in DNA: TGTGCCAGCAGCGGGACTAGCGGGGGCAATGAGCAGTTCTTC. Translation: CASSGTSGGNEQFF.

This chain joins TRBV25-1 and TRBJ2-3; tentatively, D is TRBD1 (5 bases). Germline V gene sequence: CDR1 MGHDK, CDR2 SYGVNS. V lost 2 bases and J lost 6, with 12 bases in between. CDR3 length equals 14 residues. The CDR3 bases are TGTGCCAGCAGTGAAGTAGGGGCACCCGATACGCAGTATTTT. The encoded protein is CASSEVGAPDTQYF. Filled out from reference TRBV25-1 and TRBJ2-3, the complete variable domain reads EADIYQTPRYLVIGTGKKITLECSQTMGHDKMYWYQQDPGMELHLIHYSYGVNSTEKGDLSSESTVSRIRTEHFPLTLESARPSHTSQYLCASSEVGAPDTQYFGPGTRLTVL.

This clonotype has at least ten counts. An end of the junction differs from the germline gene, which may be a read error. The J gene is TRBJ2-2, the V gene TRBV5-1; maybe TRBD1 (6 bases). The CDR3 is made up of 13 amino acids. The germline CDR1 and CDR2 sequences are SGHRS and YFSETQ. CDR3 sequence: CASSLGGTGELFF. As DNA, the CDR3 is TGTGCCAGCAGCTTAGGGGGCACCGGGGAGCTGTTTTTT.

This clonotype came up a few times. This chain uses TRBV6-6 with TRBJ2-7; tentatively, D is TRBD1 (6 bases). The V end was cut by 2 bases, the J end by 1 base, with 9 bases between. The CDR3 is 14 residues long. Germline V lookup: CDR1 MNHNY, CDR2 SVGAGI (reference sequence). CDR3 residues: CASSYTGSSYEQYF. In DNA form, the CDR3 reads TGTGCCAGCAGTTACACAGGGTCTTCCTACGAGCAGTACTTC.

The genes are TRBV5-1 and TRBJ1-3; no clear D. V lost 0 bases and J lost 5, with 6 bases in between. Germline values: CDR1 SGHRS, CDR2 YFSETQ. CDR3 size: 13 residues. The CDR3 reads CASSLDGRNTIYF. The CDR3 DNA reads as TGCGCCAGCAGCTTGGACGGAAGAAACACCATATATTTT.

The chain is built from TRBV6-5 and TRBJ1-6, with D unresolved. Trimming stripped 0 bases from V and 10 bases from J, with 25 bases between. The length of the CDR3 is 19 residues. Per the germline V gene, CDR1 is MNHEY and CDR2 is SVGAGI. The CDR3 region has the DNA TGTGCCAGCAGTTACTCGGCTACTCTAAGGGTTAACGATGGATCACCCCTCCACTTT. This translates into CASSYSATLRVNDGSPLHF.

This clonotype has only a few counts. The gene calls are TRBV24-1 and TRBJ1-1, with 9 positions matching TRBD1. The junction had 8 bases not matched to a gene; V was cut back by 2 bases and J by 5 bases. From germline, CDR1 is KGHDR and CDR2 SFDVKD. The CDR3 is made up of 16 amino acids. The chain's CDR3 is CATSDSGQGSGTEAFF. In nucleotides, the CDR3 is TGTGCCACCAGTGATTCGGGACAGGGCTCAGGGACTGAAGCTTTCTTT.

The chain couples TRBV6-5 to TRBJ1-1; D gene unclear. The CDR3 consists of 14 residues. Trimming left V 6 bases short and J 5 bases short, with 16 bases between. Germline V CDR1 and CDR2: MNHEY, SVGAGI. CDR3 protein: CASRRLPSGTEAFF. CDR3 nucleotide sequence: TGTGCCAGCAGAAGACTTCCGAGTGGTACTGAAGCTTTCTTT.

The genes are TRBV12-5 and TRBJ2-1, with unresolved D. Germline CDR1 is LGHNT and CDR2 is FRNRAP. Between the trimmed V and J ends, which lost 6 bases and 4 bases, there was a span of 7 bases. This CDR3 spans 12 amino acids. CDR3 sequence: CASGLKYNEQFF. The CDR3, as DNA: TGTGCTAGTGGCCTCAAATACAATGAGCAGTTCTTC.

This clonotype has a count of ten or more. V is TRBV7-6 and J is TRBJ1-1; D is ambiguous. V shed 5 bases and J shed 0 bases, with 10 bases lying between them. Germline V gene data show CDR1 as SGHVS and CDR2 as FNYEAQ. CDR3 size: 14 residues. The CDR3 coding sequence is TGTGCCAGCAGCCAAGGGAACATGAACACTGAAGCTTTCTTT. It translates to CASSQGNMNTEAFF.

For this clonotype: Germline and junction disagree at one end, which may indicate a read error. The rearrangement uses TRBV11-2 and TRBJ2-5, with D possibly TRBD1 on 6 matching bases. Germline assignment: CDR1 SGHAT and CDR2 FQNNGV. The CDR3 length is 14 residues. The CDR3 loop reads CASSYRDTQQTQYF. In nucleotides, the CDR3 is TGTGCCAGCAGCTACCGGGACACCCAACAGACCCAGTACTTC.

The chain recombines TRBV19 with TRBJ1-1; TRBD1 might be the D (6 bases). The germline gives CDR1 LNHDA, CDR2 SQIVND (reference sequence). Trimming left V 7 bases short and J 0 bases short, with 18 bases between. The CDR3 sequence is 16 residues long. CDR3 protein: CASTIGGGRMNTEAFF. In nucleotides, the CDR3 is TGTGCCAGTACCATAGGGGGGGGCAGGATGAACACTGAAGCTTTCTTT.

The chain joins TRBV7-3 to TRBJ1-1; D call uncertain. V was pared by 2 bases and J by 7 bases, with 11 bases between. Per the germline V gene, CDR1 is SGHTA and CDR2 is FQGTGA. This CDR3 is 13 amino acids long. CDR3 loop: CASSLFEAGEAFF. The CDR3 coding sequence is TGTGCCAGCAGCTTATTCGAGGCGGGTGAAGCTTTCTTT.

V gene TRBV7-2 combines with J gene TRBJ2-2; D may correspond to TRBD1 or TRBD2 (5 bases each). The V gene lost 5 bases and the J gene lost 7 bases, with 11 bases spanning the gap. This CDR3 has 13 residues. Germline CDR1 SGHTA, CDR2 FQGNSA. The CDR3 nucleotides read TGTGCCAGCAGCGGGGGTCCTTACGGGGAGCTGTTTTTT. As protein: CASSGGPYGELFF.

This clonotype was picked up many times. The chain employs TRBV18 and TRBJ2-3, with D maybe TRBD2 (5 bases). V lost 2 bases to trimming and J lost 4 bases, with 10 bases between them. From germline, CDR1 is KGHSH and CDR2 LQKENI. The CDR3 loop spans 14 amino acids. For the CDR3, the DNA is TGTGCCAGCTCACCAACCAGCGGTTCAGATACGCAGTATTTT. Translating it yields CASSPTSGSDTQYF.